The entry that follows covers one T cell receptor (beta chain) sequence. It has no known antigen specificity. Qualities for individual bases were not recorded, and no much larger clone is one base off. The CDR3 runs 15 residues from the cysteine to the phenylalanine. Only the CDR3 region is kept as DNA, spanning 45 bases read in frame from base 1. CDR1 and CDR2 are read off the germline V gene (reference sequence) as SEHNR and FQNEAQ. Unmatched junction bases come to 7, with V trimmed by 1 base and J by 6 bases. In the study, sorted CD4+ and CD8+ blood T cells from patients with severe aplastic anemia and from healthy subjects underwent deep sequencing of TCR repertoires. Ficoll-Paque density gradient centrifugation was used to isolate peripheral blood mononuclear cells. Before DNA was extracted, CD4+ and CD8+ T cells were sorted using either FACS or magnetic beads. Genomic DNA served as template for TCR beta VDJ combination and CDR3 sequence profiling. An Illumina HiSeq 2000 was used for TCR repertoire sequencing. Per the source publication's procedure: TRBV/TRBJ rearrangement plots, CDR3 size and DJ length profiles, and Simpson's diversity index were used to evaluate the repertoires. Whichever DNA sequence was most abundant in the deep sequencing data was defined as the immunodominant clone. CDR3 amino acid sequences were checked for sharing between subjects and were compared against published repertoires and the VDJdb database. Clones were called with MiXCR by TCRdb after fastp trimmed the public reads at Q25, and only in-frame beta chains were retained. Each CDR3 protein appears once, grouped with its most common genes and DNA. Here the V and J calls rest on TCRdb's processing, not on the authors' analysis. For this sample there are about 170,000 distinct CDR3 sequences; roughly 63% appear just once. The ten most abundant clones make up around 45% of the sample.

This sample was taken from a study of CD8+CD57+ T cells in acquired aplastic anemia (dated 2018 in TCRdb). Background for the entire study: Extracted DNA from sorted CD4+ and CD8+ cells averaged 3.2 ug, ranging from roughly 0.17 to 27.4 ug. Healthy donor samples averaged approximately 10 million reads for CD4+ and about 11 million for CD8+ cells. Overall study outcomes, separate from this receptor: Although 25 to 30 CD8+ CDR3 sequences were shared by patients and controls, these sequences appeared highly expressed in patients and within the immunodominant clones of patients. Patients and healthy controls showed no significant difference in CD8+ Simpson's diversity (P=0.060).

The sample taken for sequencing was sorted CD4+, CD8+, or CD8+CD57+ T cells (not recorded which) from PBMCs. This clonotype was sampled from a human donor in good health. Rearrangement joined TRBV7-9 to TRBJ1-2; 8 bases in between match TRBD1. The CDR3 protein: CASSLGQGRLDGYTF. Read as DNA, the sequence is TGTGCCAGCAGCTTAGGACAGGGGAGATTGGATGGCTACACCTTC.